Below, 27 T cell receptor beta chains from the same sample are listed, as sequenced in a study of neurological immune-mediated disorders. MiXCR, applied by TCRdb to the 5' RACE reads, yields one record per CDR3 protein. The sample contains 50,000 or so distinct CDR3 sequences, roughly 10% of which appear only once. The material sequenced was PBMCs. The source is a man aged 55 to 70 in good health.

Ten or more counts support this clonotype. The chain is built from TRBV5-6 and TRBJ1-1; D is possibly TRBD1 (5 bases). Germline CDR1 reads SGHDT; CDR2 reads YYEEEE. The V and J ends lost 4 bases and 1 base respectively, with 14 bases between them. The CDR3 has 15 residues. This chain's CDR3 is CASSGLDTGNTEAFF. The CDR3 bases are TGTGCCAGCAGCGGCTTGGACACGGGGAACACTGAAGCTTTCTTT.

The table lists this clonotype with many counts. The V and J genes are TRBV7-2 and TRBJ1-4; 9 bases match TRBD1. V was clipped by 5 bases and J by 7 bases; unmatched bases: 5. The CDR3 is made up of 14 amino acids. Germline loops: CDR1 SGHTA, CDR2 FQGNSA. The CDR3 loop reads CASSQGQGAEKLFF. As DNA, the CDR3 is TGTGCCAGCAGCCAGGGACAGGGAGCTGAAAAACTGTTTTTT.

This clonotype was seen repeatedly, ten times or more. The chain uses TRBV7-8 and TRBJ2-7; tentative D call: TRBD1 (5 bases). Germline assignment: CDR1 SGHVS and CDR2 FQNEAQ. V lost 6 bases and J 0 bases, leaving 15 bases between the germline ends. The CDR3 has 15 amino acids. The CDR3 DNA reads TGTGCCAGCAGTTTGACCGCAGGGAACTCCTACGAGCAGTACTTC. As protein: CASSLTAGNSYEQYF.

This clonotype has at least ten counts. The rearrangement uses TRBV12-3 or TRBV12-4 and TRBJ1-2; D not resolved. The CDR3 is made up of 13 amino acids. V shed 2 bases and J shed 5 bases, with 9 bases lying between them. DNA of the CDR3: TGTGCCAGCAGTTTACTGGACGGATATGGCTACACCTTC. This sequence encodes CASSLLDGYGYTF.

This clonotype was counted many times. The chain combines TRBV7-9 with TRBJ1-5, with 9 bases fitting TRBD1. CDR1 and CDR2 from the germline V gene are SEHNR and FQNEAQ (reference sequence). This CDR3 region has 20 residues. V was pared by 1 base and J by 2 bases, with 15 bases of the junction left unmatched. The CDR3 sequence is CASSLGYGPLTGGGNQPQHF. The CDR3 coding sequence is TGTGCCAGCAGCTTAGGGTACGGACCCTTGACAGGGGGAGGCAATCAGCCCCAGCATTTT.

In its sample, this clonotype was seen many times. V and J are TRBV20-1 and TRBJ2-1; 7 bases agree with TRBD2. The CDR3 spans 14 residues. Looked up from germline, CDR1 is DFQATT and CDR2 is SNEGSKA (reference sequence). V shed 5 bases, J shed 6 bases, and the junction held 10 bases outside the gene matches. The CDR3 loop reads CSAPSGVVANEQFF. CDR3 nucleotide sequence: TGCAGTGCTCCCAGCGGGGTGGTTGCCAATGAGCAGTTCTTC.

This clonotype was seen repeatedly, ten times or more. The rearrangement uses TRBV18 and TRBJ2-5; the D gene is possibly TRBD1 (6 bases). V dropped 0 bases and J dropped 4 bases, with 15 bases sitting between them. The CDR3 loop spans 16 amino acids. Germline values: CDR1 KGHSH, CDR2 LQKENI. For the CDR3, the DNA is TGTGCCAGCTCACCACCATCGCTACCCAGGGGAGAGACCCAGTACTTC. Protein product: CASSPPSLPRGETQYF.

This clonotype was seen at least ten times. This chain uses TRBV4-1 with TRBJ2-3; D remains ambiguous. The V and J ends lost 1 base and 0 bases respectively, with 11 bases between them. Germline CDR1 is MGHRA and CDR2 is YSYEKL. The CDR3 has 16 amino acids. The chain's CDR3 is CASSQAFGASTDTQYF. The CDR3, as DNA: TGCGCCAGCAGCCAAGCGTTCGGTGCTAGCACAGATACGCAGTATTTT.

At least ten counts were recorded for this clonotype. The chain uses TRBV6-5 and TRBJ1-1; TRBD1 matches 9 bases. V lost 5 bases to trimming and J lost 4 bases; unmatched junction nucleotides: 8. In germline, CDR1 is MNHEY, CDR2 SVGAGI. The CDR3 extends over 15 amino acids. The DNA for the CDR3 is TGTGCCAGCAGTAAACTACAGGGGGCGATCACTGAAGCTTTCTTT. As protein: CASSKLQGAITEAFF.

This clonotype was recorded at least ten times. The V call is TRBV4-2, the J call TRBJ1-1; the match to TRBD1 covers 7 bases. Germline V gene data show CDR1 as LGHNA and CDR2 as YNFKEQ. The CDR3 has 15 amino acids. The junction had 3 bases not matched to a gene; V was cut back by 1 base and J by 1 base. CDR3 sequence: CASSQGQGKNTEAFF. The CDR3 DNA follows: TGTGCCAGCAGCCAAGGACAGGGCAAGAACACTGAAGCTTTCTTT.

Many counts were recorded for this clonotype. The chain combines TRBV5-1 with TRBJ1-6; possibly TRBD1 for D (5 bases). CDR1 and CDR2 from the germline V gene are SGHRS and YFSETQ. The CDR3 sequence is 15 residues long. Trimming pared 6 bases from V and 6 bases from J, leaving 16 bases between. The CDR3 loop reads CASTRSGTGNSPLHF. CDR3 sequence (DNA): TGCGCCAGCACCAGAAGCGGGACCGGTAATTCACCCCTCCACTTT.

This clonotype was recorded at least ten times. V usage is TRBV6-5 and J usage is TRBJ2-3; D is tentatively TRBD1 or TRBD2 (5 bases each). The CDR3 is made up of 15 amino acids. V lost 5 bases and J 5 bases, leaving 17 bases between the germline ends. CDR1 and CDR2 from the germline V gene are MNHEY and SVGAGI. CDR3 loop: CASSTGTGALDTQYF. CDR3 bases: TGTGCCAGCAGTACCGGGACCGGGGCGTTAGATACGCAGTATTTT.

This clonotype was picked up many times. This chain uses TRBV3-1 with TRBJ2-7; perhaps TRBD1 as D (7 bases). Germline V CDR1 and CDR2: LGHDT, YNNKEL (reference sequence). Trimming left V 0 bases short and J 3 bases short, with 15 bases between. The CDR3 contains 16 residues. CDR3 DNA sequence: TGTGCCAGCAGCCAAGATCTCGGGGGACAGAGCTACGAGCAGTACTTC. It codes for CASSQDLGGQSYEQYF.

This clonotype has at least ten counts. CDR3 in DNA: TGTGCCAGCAGCCCCAGAGCAGGGACAGGAAACACCATATATTTT. Protein product: CASSPRAGTGNTIYF. This sequence joins TRBV5-5 and TRBJ1-3; TRBD1 is a possible D gene (6 bases). The CDR3 extends over 15 amino acids. Germline assignment: CDR1 SGHKS and CDR2 YYEKEE (reference sequence). Trimming shortened V by 4 bases and J by 4 bases, and 15 bases separated the two germline ends.

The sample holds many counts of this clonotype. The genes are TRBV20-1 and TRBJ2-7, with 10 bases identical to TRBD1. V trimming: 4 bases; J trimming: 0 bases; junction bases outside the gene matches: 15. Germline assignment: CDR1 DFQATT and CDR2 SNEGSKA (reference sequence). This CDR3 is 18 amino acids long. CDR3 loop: CSATDWDRGFEASYEQYF. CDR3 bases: TGCAGTGCTACCGATTGGGACAGGGGCTTTGAGGCCTCCTACGAGCAGTACTTC.

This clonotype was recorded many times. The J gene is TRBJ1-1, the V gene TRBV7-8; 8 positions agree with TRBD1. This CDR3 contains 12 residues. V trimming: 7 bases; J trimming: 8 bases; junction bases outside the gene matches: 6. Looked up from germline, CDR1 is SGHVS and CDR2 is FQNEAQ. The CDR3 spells CASTIRQGEAFF. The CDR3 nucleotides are TGTGCCAGCACCATTAGACAGGGGGAAGCTTTCTTT.

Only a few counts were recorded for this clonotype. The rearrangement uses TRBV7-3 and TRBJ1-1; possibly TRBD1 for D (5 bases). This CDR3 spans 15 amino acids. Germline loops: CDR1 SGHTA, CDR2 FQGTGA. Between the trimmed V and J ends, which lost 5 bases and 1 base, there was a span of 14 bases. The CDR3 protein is CASSPTGGPNTEAFF. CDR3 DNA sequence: TGTGCCAGCAGCCCAACCGGGGGACCGAACACTGAAGCTTTCTTT.

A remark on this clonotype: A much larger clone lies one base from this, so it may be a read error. The CDR3: CASSHRAGMNTEAFF. Written as DNA, the CDR3 is TGTGCCAGCAGCCACAGGGCTGGCATGAACACTGAAGCTTTCTTT. This chain joins TRBV6-4 and TRBJ1-1; D is perhaps TRBD1 (6 bases). This CDR3 comprises 15 residues. Trimming removed 6 bases at V and 0 bases at J, with 14 bases between. Germline CDR1 MRHNA, CDR2 SNTAGT.

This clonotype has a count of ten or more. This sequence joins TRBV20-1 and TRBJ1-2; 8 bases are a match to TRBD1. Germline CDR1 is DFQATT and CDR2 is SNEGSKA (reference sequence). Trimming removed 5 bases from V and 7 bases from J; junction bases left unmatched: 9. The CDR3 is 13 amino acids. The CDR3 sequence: CSAPYTGGGGYTF. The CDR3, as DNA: TGCAGTGCTCCGTATACAGGGGGAGGTGGCTACACCTTC.

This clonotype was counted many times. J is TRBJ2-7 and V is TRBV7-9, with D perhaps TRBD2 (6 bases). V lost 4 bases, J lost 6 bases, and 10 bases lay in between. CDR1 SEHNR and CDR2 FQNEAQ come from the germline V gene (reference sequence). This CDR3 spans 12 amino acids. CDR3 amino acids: CASSYGGAEQYF. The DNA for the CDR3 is TGTGCCAGCAGCTACGGGGGAGCCGAGCAGTACTTC.

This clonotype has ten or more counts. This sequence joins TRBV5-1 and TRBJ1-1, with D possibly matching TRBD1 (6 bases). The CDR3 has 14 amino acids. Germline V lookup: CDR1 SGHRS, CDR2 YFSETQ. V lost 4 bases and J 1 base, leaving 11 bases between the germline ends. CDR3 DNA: TGCGCCAGCAGCAAAGACAGGTCGAACACTGAAGCTTTCTTT. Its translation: CASSKDRSNTEAFF. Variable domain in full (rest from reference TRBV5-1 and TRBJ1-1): KAGVTQTPRYLIKTRGQQVTLSCSPISGHRSVSWYQQTPGQGLQFLFEYFSETQRNKGNFPGRFSGRQFSNSRSEMNVSTLELGDSALYLCASSKDRSNTEAFFGQGTRLTVV.

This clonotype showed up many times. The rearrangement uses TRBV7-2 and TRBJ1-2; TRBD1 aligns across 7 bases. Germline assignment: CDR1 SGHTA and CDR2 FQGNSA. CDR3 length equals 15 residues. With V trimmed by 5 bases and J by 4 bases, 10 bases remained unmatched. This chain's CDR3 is CASSPEGGRSYGYTF. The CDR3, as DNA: TGTGCCAGCAGCCCAGAAGGGGGCAGGAGCTATGGCTACACCTTC.

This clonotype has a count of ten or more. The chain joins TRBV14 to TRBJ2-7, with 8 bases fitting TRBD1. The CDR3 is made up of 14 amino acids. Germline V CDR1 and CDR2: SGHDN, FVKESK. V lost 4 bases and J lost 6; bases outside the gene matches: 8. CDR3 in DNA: TGTGCCAGCAGCCGGCGGCAGGGGGCCCTCGAGCAGTACTTC. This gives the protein CASSRRQGALEQYF.

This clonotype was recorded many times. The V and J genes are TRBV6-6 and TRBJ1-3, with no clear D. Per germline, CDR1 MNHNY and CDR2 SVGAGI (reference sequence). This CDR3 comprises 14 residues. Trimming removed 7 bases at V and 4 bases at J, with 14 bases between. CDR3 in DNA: TGTGCCAGCACCCCTGGGCATGACGGAAACACCATATATTTT. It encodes CASTPGHDGNTIYF.

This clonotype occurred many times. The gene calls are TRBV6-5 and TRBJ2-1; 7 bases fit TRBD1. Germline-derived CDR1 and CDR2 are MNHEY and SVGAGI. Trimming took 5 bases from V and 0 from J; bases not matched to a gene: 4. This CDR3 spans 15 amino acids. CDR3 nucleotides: TGTGCCAGCAGTCCCCGGGACAGCTCCTACAATGAGCAGTTCTTC. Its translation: CASSPRDSSYNEQFF.

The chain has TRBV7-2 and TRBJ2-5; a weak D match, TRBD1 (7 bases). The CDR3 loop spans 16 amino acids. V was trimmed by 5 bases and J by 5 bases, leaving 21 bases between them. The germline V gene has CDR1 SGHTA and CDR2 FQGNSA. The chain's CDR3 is CASSRGGQGGAETQYF. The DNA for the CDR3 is TGTGCCAGCAGCCGTGGGGGGCAGGGGGGCGCTGAGACCCAGTACTTC.

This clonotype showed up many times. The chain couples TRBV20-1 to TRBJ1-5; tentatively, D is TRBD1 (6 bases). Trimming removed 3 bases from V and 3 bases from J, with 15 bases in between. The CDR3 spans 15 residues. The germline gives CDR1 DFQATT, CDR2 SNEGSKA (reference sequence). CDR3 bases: TGCAGTGCTAGGGCTTTAACAGGGCACAATCAGCCCCAGCATTTT. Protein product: CSARALTGHNQPQHF.